A single sample gave rise to the 29 T cell receptor beta chains below, sequenced in a study of Ad26.COV2.S vaccination and SARS-CoV-2 variants. TCRdb's copy holds only in-frame clones and misses some; the assay was immunoSEQ multiplex PCR. Of approximately 340,000 clones in the sample, more than 75% are singletons; the top ten hold around 3.3%. Regarding treatment: roughly 19 received Ad26.COV2.S at low or high dose, single or two shots; about 5 received placebo; per-sample allocation not given. The investigators took samples on day 63 after the first vaccine or placebo injection. Specimen: peripheral blood, collected in a trial of Ad26.COV2.S vaccine versus placebo. The receptor source for this set is a person between 18 and 59 years old who received the Ad26.COV2.S COVID-19 vaccine or a placebo.

This chain connects TRBV7-2 to TRBJ2-2, with 7 bases that match TRBD1. The germline V gene encodes CDR1 SGHTA and CDR2 FQGNSA. There are 14 residues in the CDR3. The ends lost 5 bases at V and 6 bases at J; junction bases unmatched: 6. In DNA, the CDR3 is TGTGCCAGCAGCGACAGGGCTGGGGCCGGGGAGCTGTTTTTT. Its protein product is CASSDRAGAGELFF. Together with reference TRBV7-2 and TRBJ2-2, the CDR3 gives the full variable domain: GAGVSQSPSNKVTEKGKDVELRCDPISGHTALYWYRQSLGQGLEFLIYFQGNSAPDKSGLPSDRFSAERTGGSVSTLTIQRTQQEDSAVYLCASSDRAGAGELFFGEGSRLTVL.

The genes are TRBV19 and TRBJ2-1; no clear D. Trimming cost V 6 bases and J 0 bases, with 9 bases left between them. The CDR3 extends over 14 amino acids. The germline CDR1 and CDR2 sequences are LNHDA and SQIVND (reference sequence). CDR3 loop: CASRVGLSYNEQFF. Here the CDR3 DNA reads TGTGCCAGTAGAGTGGGTCTCTCCTACAATGAGCAGTTCTTC.

This clone appeared a single time. J is TRBJ2-5 and V is TRBV7-2; 12 bases are shared with TRBD2. V dropped 2 bases and J dropped 4; count of bases not matched to a gene: 5. The germline V gene encodes CDR1 SGHTA and CDR2 FQGNSA. This CDR3 has 16 residues. The CDR3 loop is CASSLMLAGGRETQYF. The CDR3 DNA is TGTGCCAGCAGCTTAATGCTAGCGGGGGGGAGAGAGACCCAGTACTTC.

J is TRBJ2-1 and V is TRBV18, with D possibly being TRBD1 (6 bases). The CDR3 covers 15 residues. The V end was cut by 3 bases, the J end by 3 bases, with 12 bases between. CDR1 and CDR2 from the germline V gene are KGHSH and LQKENI. Written as DNA, the CDR3 is TGTGCCAGCTCACCGTCCCGGGACAACTACAATGAGCAGTTCTTC. Encoded protein: CASSPSRDNYNEQFF.

The chain employs TRBV3-1 (or the pseudogene TRBV3-2) and TRBJ2-7; 11 nucleotides match TRBD2. The CDR3 runs 15 residues. The V gene end was trimmed by 4 bases and the J gene end by 5 bases; junction bases not matched to a gene: 7. Germline CDR1 reads LGHDT; CDR2 reads YNNKEL (reference sequence). CDR3 in amino acids: CASSPPTSGGNEQYF. CDR3 bases: TGTGCCAGCAGCCCTCCAACTAGCGGGGGAAACGAGCAGTACTTC.

Note on this clone: A much larger clone differs from this one at a single base, so this may be a read error. This chain uses TRBV2 with TRBJ2-2, with 8 bases that match TRBD2. Germline V gene data show CDR1 as SNHLY and CDR2 as FYNNEI. V was pared by 3 bases and J by 1 base, with 1 base of the junction left unmatched. The length of the CDR3 is 15 residues. The DNA of the CDR3 is TGTGCCAGCAGTGAGGCGGGAGGGAACACCGGGGAGCTGTTTTTT. It is translated as CASSEAGGNTGELFF.

V is TRBV30 and J is TRBJ2-4; D gene unclear. This CDR3 spans 12 amino acids. Trimming left V 3 bases short and J 9 bases short, with 12 bases between. Germline values: CDR1 GTSNPN, CDR2 SVGIG (reference sequence). The chain's CDR3 is CAWSPLESIQYF. The CDR3 bases are TGTGCCTGGAGCCCTCTTGAGAGCATTCAGTACTTC. Combining the CDR3 with reference TRBV30 and TRBJ2-4 gives the whole variable domain SQTIHQWPATLVQPVGSPLSLECTVEGTSNPNLYWYRQAAGRGLQLLFYSVGIGQISSEVPQNLSASRPQDRQFILSSKKLLLSDSGFYLCAWSPLESIQYFGAGTRLSVL.

The rearrangement joins TRBV18 to TRBJ2-7; tentatively, D is TRBD2 (7 bases). This CDR3 region has 15 residues. The V gene lost 2 bases and the J gene lost 6 bases, with 17 bases spanning the gap. Germline lookup yields CDR1 KGHSH and CDR2 LQKENI. The CDR3 coding sequence is TGTGCCAGCTCACCAGGGGGGGCGAGGAGGGGCGAGCAGTACTTC. Translating gives CASSPGGARRGEQYF.

The chain employs TRBV20-1 and TRBJ2-2, with TRBD2 matching 13 bases. The germline V gene encodes CDR1 DFQATT and CDR2 SNEGSKA (reference sequence). V shed 3 bases, J shed 7 bases, and the junction held 5 bases outside the gene matches. The CDR3 is 15 amino acids. CDR3 bases: TGCAGTGCTAGTACTAGCGGGGGGGCCATCGGGGAGCTGTTTTTT. This sequence encodes CSASTSGGAIGELFF.

The gene calls are TRBV19 and TRBJ2-3; 7 bases map to TRBD2. This CDR3 region has 14 residues. With V trimmed by 3 bases and J by 4 bases, 4 bases remained unmatched. The germline gives CDR1 LNHDA, CDR2 SQIVND (reference sequence). CDR3 residues: CASSITGGPDTQYF. In DNA, the CDR3 is TGTGCCAGTAGTATTACGGGGGGTCCAGATACGCAGTATTTT.

This clone was seen only a few times. The chain links TRBV10-3 to TRBJ2-7; 11 nucleotides agree with TRBD2. The ends lost 6 bases at V and 4 bases at J; junction bases unmatched: 2. Germline V gives CDR1 ENHRY, CDR2 SYGVKD. This CDR3 has 13 residues. The chain's CDR3 is CAIRTSGIYEQYF. CDR3 nucleotides: TGTGCCATCAGGACTAGCGGGATTTACGAGCAGTACTTC.

This clone was seen a handful of times. V usage is TRBV9 and J usage is TRBJ2-2; 9 bases line up with TRBD2. The J segment lost 3 bases and the V segment lost 4 bases, leaving 4 bases of the junction unmatched. CDR3 size: 15 residues. Germline V CDR1 and CDR2: SGDLS, YYNGEE. The CDR3 sequence: CASSFSGRDTGELFF. As DNA, the CDR3 is TGTGCCAGCAGCTTTAGCGGGAGAGACACCGGGGAGCTGTTTTTT. The variable domain in full, completed from reference TRBV9 and TRBJ2-2, reads DSGVTQTPKHLITATGQRVTLRCSPRSGDLSVYWYQQSLDQGLQFLIQYYNGEERAKGNILERFSAQQFPDLHSELNLSSLELGDSALYFCASSFSGRDTGELFFGEGSRLTVL.

The chain links TRBV5-1 to TRBJ2-1; 8 nucleotides align to TRBD2. The CDR3 spans 15 residues. With V trimmed by 3 bases and J by 2 bases, 4 bases remained unmatched. Germline V gives CDR1 SGHRS, CDR2 YFSETQ. CDR3 DNA: TGCGCCAGCAGCTCGTTAGCGGGAACCTACAATGAGCAGTTCTTC. This codes for CASSSLAGTYNEQFF.

This clone appeared a single time. The chain links TRBV5-1 to TRBJ1-4; 7 bases map to TRBD1. Per germline, CDR1 SGHRS and CDR2 YFSETQ. Losses at the gene ends were 4 bases for V and 3 bases for J; bases not matched to a gene: 6. The CDR3 totals 15 residues. The CDR3 DNA follows: TGCGCCAGCAGCCAGGGGGACAGATCTAATGAAAAACTGTTTTTT. Its protein product is CASSQGDRSNEKLFF.

The V call is TRBV11-2, the J call TRBJ2-7; weak D call: TRBD2 (6 bases). CDR1 is SGHAT, CDR2 FQNNGV, per germline. The CDR3 contains 14 residues. V lost 8 bases and J lost 0, with 14 bases in between. The CDR3 loop is CASLGGLDSYEQYF. In nucleotides, the CDR3 is TGTGCCAGCCTCGGGGGACTGGACTCCTACGAGCAGTACTTC.

The chain links TRBV5-6 to TRBJ1-2; D is possibly TRBD1 (6 bases). The V gene lost 4 bases and the J gene lost 5 bases, with 21 bases spanning the gap. The CDR3 is 16 amino acids. Germline CDR1 and CDR2: SGHDT and YYEEEE. The CDR3 bases are TGTGCCAGCAGCCTTCGGGGTAATGCAGGGGCGTATGGCTACACCTTC. Translating gives CASSLRGNAGAYGYTF.

CDR3 region: CASRGLALETQYF. The CDR3 DNA reads as TGTGCCAGTAGAGGACTAGCCCTCGAGACCCAGTACTTC. This chain connects TRBV19 to TRBJ2-5, with TRBD2 identical over 8 bases. This CDR3 region has 13 residues. V was clipped by 6 bases and J by 5 bases; unmatched bases: 5. In germline, CDR1 is LNHDA, CDR2 SQIVND (reference sequence).

The CDR3 region is CASSLGTAYSNQPQHF. CDR3 DNA: TGTGCCAGCAGCTTGGGGACAGCTTATAGCAATCAGCCCCAGCATTTT. V is TRBV5-5 and J is TRBJ1-5, with D perhaps TRBD1 (6 bases). The CDR3 sequence is 16 residues long. The germline CDR1 and CDR2 sequences are SGHKS and YYEKEE (reference sequence). V was trimmed by 0 bases and J by 0 bases, leaving 10 bases between them. The full variable domain, with the rest looked up from reference TRBV5-5 and TRBJ1-5, is DAGVTQSPTHLIKTRGQQVTLRCSPISGHKSVSWYQQVLGQGPQFIFQYYEKEERGRGNFPDRFSARQFPNYSSELNVNALLLGDSALYLCASSLGTAYSNQPQHFGDGTRLSIL.

This clone was observed once. The chain combines TRBV12-5 with TRBJ1-1; tentative D call: TRBD1 (5 bases). The CDR3 covers 15 residues. V was trimmed by 1 base and J by 3 bases, leaving 12 bases between them. Germline V gene sequence: CDR1 LGHNT, CDR2 FRNRAP. CDR3 residues: CASGLGLGGDTEAFF. The DNA for the CDR3 is TGTGCTAGTGGTTTGGGATTGGGAGGGGACACTGAAGCTTTCTTT.

CDR3 residues: CASSLGPARNTEAFF. Here the CDR3 DNA reads TGTGCCAGCAGCTTGGGGCCCGCGAGGAACACTGAAGCTTTCTTT. The chain has TRBV5-4 and TRBJ1-1; the D is unclear. CDR3 length: 15 residues. V lost 0 bases to trimming and J lost 1 base, with 10 bases between them. CDR1 SGHNT and CDR2 YYREEE come from the germline V gene (reference sequence).

The V gene is TRBV29-1, the J gene TRBJ1-1; D not resolved. Per the germline V gene, CDR1 is SQVTM and CDR2 is ANQGSEA. Deletions cut 6 bases from V and 0 bases from J, with 11 bases between. The CDR3 sequence is 13 residues long. The CDR3 nucleotides are TGCAGCGTGGTTGGACGTTTGAACACTGAAGCTTTCTTT. Amino acids: CSVVGRLNTEAFF.

V is TRBV6-6 and J is TRBJ2-5, with D hard to call. The CDR3 is made up of 11 amino acids. In germline, CDR1 is MNHNY, CDR2 SVGAGI (reference sequence). The V and J ends lost 5 bases and 5 bases respectively, with 6 bases between them. CDR3 region: CASSKPETQYF. CDR3 in DNA: TGTGCCAGCAGTAAACCGGAGACCCAGTACTTC.

This rearrangement joins TRBV13 to TRBJ2-7, with a weak D call TRBD1 (6 bases). Deletions cut 4 bases from V and 7 bases from J, with 11 bases between. The CDR3 is 12 amino acids. Germline-derived CDR1 and CDR2 are PRHDT and FYEKMQ (reference sequence). In nucleotides, the CDR3 is TGTGCCAGCAGCTCACAGGGAAGGGAGCAGTACTTC. Translation: CASSSQGREQYF. The full variable domain, with the rest looked up from reference TRBV13 and TRBJ2-7, is AAGVIQSPRHLIKEKRETATLKCYPIPRHDTVYWYQQGPGQDPQFLISFYEKMQSDKGSIPDRFSAQQFSDYHSELNMSSLELGDSALYFCASSSQGREQYFGPGTRLTVT.

The V gene is TRBV11-3, the J gene TRBJ2-2, with a possible D match to TRBD1 (6 bases). Germline CDR1 is SGHNT and CDR2 is YENEEA. The CDR3 spans 15 residues. The germline V and J ends were trimmed by 5 bases and 6 bases, with 16 bases remaining between them. The CDR3 is CASSPGGQTPGELFF. Here the CDR3 DNA reads TGTGCCAGCAGCCCAGGCGGACAGACCCCCGGGGAGCTGTTTTTT.

The J gene is TRBJ1-6, the V gene TRBV4-3, with unresolved D. The CDR3 has 15 amino acids. Germline V gives CDR1 LGHNA, CDR2 YSLEER. Trimming pared 0 bases from V and 6 bases from J, leaving 9 bases between. CDR3 in amino acids: CASSQDVGPNSPLHF. In nucleotides, the CDR3 is TGCGCCAGCAGCCAAGATGTAGGCCCTAATTCACCCCTCCACTTT.

The V call is TRBV5-1, the J call TRBJ2-2; the D is unclear. Trimming removed 0 bases at V and 4 bases at J, with 10 bases between. Germline V gives CDR1 SGHRS, CDR2 YFSETQ. CDR3 length: 15 amino acids. The chain's CDR3 is CASSLAPPATGELFF. CDR3 nucleotides: TGCGCCAGCAGCTTGGCCCCCCCAGCCACCGGGGAGCTGTTTTTT.

CDR3 in amino acids: CATTRSGGSYEQYF. Written as DNA, the CDR3 is TGTGCCACCACGCGGTCGGGGGGATCCTACGAGCAGTACTTC. The chain recombines TRBV5-4 with TRBJ2-7; 7 nucleotides align to TRBD2. In germline, CDR1 is SGHNT, CDR2 YYREEE (reference sequence). The CDR3 extends over 14 amino acids. The J segment lost 1 base and the V segment lost 9 bases, leaving 10 bases of the junction unmatched. The entire variable domain, with the rest obtained from reference TRBV5-4 and TRBJ2-7, is as follows: ETGVTQSPTHLIKTRGQQVTLRCSSQSGHNTVSWYQQALGQGPQFIFQYYREEENGRGNFPPRFSGLQFPNYSSELNVNALELDDSALYLCATTRSGGSYEQYFGPGTRLTVT.

This sequence joins TRBV7-6 and TRBJ2-1; the D gene is possibly TRBD2 (6 bases). Looked up from germline, CDR1 is SGHVS and CDR2 is FNYEAQ. The CDR3 spans 15 residues. Trimming stripped 1 base from V and 5 bases from J, with 12 bases between. The CDR3 sequence is CASSLEWRGDNEQFF. The CDR3 bases are TGTGCCAGCAGCTTAGAATGGCGGGGAGACAATGAGCAGTTCTTC.

The V and J genes are TRBV5-1 and TRBJ1-3, with TRBD1 as a possible D gene (5 bases). This CDR3 is built from 14 residues. In germline, CDR1 is SGHRS, CDR2 YFSETQ. The V gene lost 4 bases and the J gene lost 4 bases, with 12 bases spanning the gap. CDR3 nucleotides: TGCGCCAGCAGCCAAGGGACGTTCGGAAACACCATATATTTT. It codes for CASSQGTFGNTIYF. Supplemented by reference TRBV5-1 and TRBJ1-3, the full variable domain reads KAGVTQTPRYLIKTRGQQVTLSCSPISGHRSVSWYQQTPGQGLQFLFEYFSETQRNKGNFPGRFSGRQFSNSRSEMNVSTLELGDSALYLCASSQGTFGNTIYFGEGSWLTVV.